Described below is a single TCR beta chain sequence and its context. V shed 1 base and J 9 bases; nucleotides not matched to a gene: 11. CDR1 is LNHNV, CDR2 YYDKDF, per germline (reference sequence). The CDR3 is made up of 16 amino acids. The data derive from a study of shared T cell receptors in the human thymus. The method was immunoSEQ multiplex PCR; TCRdb's version includes in-frame clones alone and lacks a portion of them. The sample shows hundreds of thousands of clones, 75% to 85% of them seen only once. These data are also associated with another study on human thymus T cells. This second report adds: The donor group consisted of healthy Finnish infants who were having corrective surgery for congenital heart defects. Resections from corrective heart surgery provided thymus tissue. There appeared to be biased usage of V and J genes in thymic and blood repertoires. The related literature has documented a marked overlap of thymic repertoires among unrelated individuals.

The chain recombines TRBV15 with TRBJ1-2, with 10 bases aligning to TRBD1. Sequenced sample: thymocytes. The sequence was obtained from a boy in the first two years of life with a congenital heart defect. The CDR3 sequence is CATSRGRDRGTTRYTF. CDR3 bases: TGTGCCACCAGCAGAGGGAGGGACAGGGGCACTACCCGCTACACCTTC. Full variable domain (missing parts from reference TRBV15 and TRBJ1-2): DAMVIQNPRYQVTQFGKPVTLSCSQTLNHNVMYWYQQKSSQAPKLLFHYYDKDFNNEADTPDNFQSRRPNTSFCFLDIRSPGLGDTAMYLCATSRGRDRGTTRYTFGSGTRLTVV.